Sequencing of this TCR beta chain was carried out in a study of identical twins. Whole-study results and caveats: Models, which agreed with sharing between unrelated individuals, nonetheless underestimated the out-of-frame TCR alpha sharing seen in monozygotic twins. Analyses of zero insertions could, in part, be confounded by invariant MAIT and iNKT cells. For out-of-frame alpha sequences shared by twins, low generation probability was in excess.

This clonotype was seen more than once but under ten times. Its antigen is as yet unknown. Germline-derived CDR1 and CDR2 are MNHEY and SMNVEV (reference sequence). This CDR3 has 12 amino acids. The V end lost 8 bases, the J end lost 9 bases, and 14 bases lay between the germline ends. TCRdb independently ran MiXCR on the 5' RACE reads; one entry per CDR3 protein. Of 450,000 or so distinct CDR3 sequences detected, approximately 25% appear once; the ten largest clones hold about 2.7%. The data also belong to a second study, concerning T cells expressing NK-cell markers. That publication notes: HCMV serostatus: most of the eight sequenced donors positive, one negative.

The chain has TRBV27 and TRBJ2-1; D is perhaps TRBD2 (5 bases). Sequenced sample: CD4+ T cells sorted from blood. This receptor was identified in a woman younger than 35 in good health. CDR3 DNA: TGTGCCAGCGGCCTAGCTTTCGGTGAGCAGTTCTTC. It yields the protein CASGLAFGEQFF.